What follows are 14 T cell receptor beta chains derived from one specimen sequenced in a study of identifying expanded T cells in peripheral blood. Clones were read by immunoSEQ multiplex PCR, and TCRdb kept only the in-frame ones, dropping some. The data hold tens of thousands of clones, with 88% observed a single time. Sample: blood. All receptors derive from a person aged 18 to 69 in good health.

The chain links TRBV7-2 to TRBJ2-3; 12 nucleotides align to TRBD2. The germline gives CDR1 SGHTA, CDR2 FQGNSA. The CDR3 sequence is 15 residues long. Trimming removed 5 bases from V and 0 bases from J; junction bases left unmatched: 0. The CDR3 sequence is CASSGTSGSTDTQYF. The DNA of the CDR3 is TGTGCCAGCAGCGGGACTAGCGGGAGCACAGATACGCAGTATTTT. The whole variable domain, filled in from reference TRBV7-2 and TRBJ2-3, reads GAGVSQSPSNKVTEKGKDVELRCDPISGHTALYWYRQSLGQGLEFLIYFQGNSAPDKSGLPSDRFSAERTGGSVSTLTIQRTQQEDSAVYLCASSGTSGSTDTQYFGPGTRLTVL.

The rearrangement uses TRBV4-2 and TRBJ2-1; possibly TRBD1 or TRBD2 for D (6 bases each). Germline V gene lookup returns CDR1 LGHNA and CDR2 YNFKEQ. Trimming took off 2 bases at V and 10 bases at J, with 15 bases between the two ends. The CDR3 length is 14 residues. The CDR3 nucleotides are TGTGCCAGCAGCCAACGACCGGGGGCTACCGAGCAGTTCTTC. This encodes CASSQRPGATEQFF.

V gene TRBV4-1 combines with J gene TRBJ1-1, with 7 bases lining up with TRBD1. Unmatched junction bases numbered 4, after V lost 2 bases and J lost 7 bases. Germline CDR1 reads MGHRA; CDR2 reads YSYEKL. This CDR3 is 13 amino acids long. In nucleotides, the CDR3 is TGCGCCAGCAGCCAACCCGACAGGGTTGAAGCTTTCTTT. Translation: CASSQPDRVEAFF.

The chain combines TRBV2 with TRBJ1-1; D is possibly TRBD1 (6 bases). The V end lost 7 bases, the J end lost 9 bases, and 12 bases lay between the germline ends. The CDR3 covers 11 residues. The germline CDR1 and CDR2 sequences are SNHLY and FYNNEI. This chain's CDR3 is CASKSTGKAFF. The CDR3, as DNA: TGTGCCAGCAAGAGCACAGGGAAAGCTTTCTTT.

This clone was seen only once. This chain joins TRBV9 and TRBJ2-1; TRBD1 matches 7 bases. V dropped 0 bases and J dropped 8; count of bases not matched to a gene: 8. This CDR3 region has 15 residues. The germline CDR1 and CDR2 sequences are SGDLS and YYNGEE. Here the CDR3 reads CASSVERGLGDEQFF. As DNA, the CDR3 is TGTGCCAGCAGCGTAGAGAGGGGGCTCGGAGATGAGCAGTTCTTC.

This chain links TRBV9 with TRBJ1-2; D possibly corresponds to TRBD1 (6 bases). The CDR3 extends over 15 amino acids. Trimming shortened V by 5 bases and J by 4 bases, and 18 bases separated the two germline ends. Per the germline V gene, CDR1 is SGDLS and CDR2 is YYNGEE. CDR3: CASSRREGGVYGYTF. In nucleotides, the CDR3 is TGTGCCAGCAGTCGTCGGGAAGGGGGGGTCTATGGCTACACCTTC.

This clone was seen a few times. The chain has TRBV7-9 and TRBJ2-7; D may be TRBD1 or TRBD2 (6 bases each). The length of the CDR3 is 14 residues. V lost 5 bases and J 4 bases, leaving 15 bases between the germline ends. Germline V gene lookup returns CDR1 SEHNR and CDR2 FQNEAQ (reference sequence). The CDR3 coding sequence is TGTGCCAGCAGCCCTCCGACGGGGGCTTACGAGCAGTACTTC. Amino acid sequence: CASSPPTGAYEQYF.

The rearrangement uses TRBV19 and TRBJ1-3, with D hard to call. The CDR3 loop spans 15 amino acids. V was trimmed by 4 bases and J by 0 bases, leaving 10 bases between them. Germline CDR1 and CDR2: LNHDA and SQIVND (reference sequence). In DNA form, the CDR3 reads TGTGCCAGTAGTAGACGAGTGGACTCTGGAAACACCATATATTTT. Translated: CASSRRVDSGNTIYF.

This clone was detected once. The chain links TRBV6-5 to TRBJ1-5; maybe TRBD1 (6 bases). The CDR3 runs to 15 residues. With 6 bases removed from V and 0 bases from J, the gap between germline ends came to 12 bases. Germline V CDR1 and CDR2: MNHEY, SVGAGI. The CDR3 coding sequence is TGTGCCAGCAGCGCCACGGGGGCTAGCAATCAGCCCCAGCATTTT. Translating it yields CASSATGASNQPQHF.

The J gene is TRBJ2-1, the V gene TRBV7-2; 8 nucleotides line up with TRBD2. This CDR3 region has 13 residues. V trimming: 1 base; J trimming: 7 bases; junction bases outside the gene matches: 0. The germline CDR1 and CDR2 sequences are SGHTA and FQGNSA. The CDR3 coding sequence is TGTGCCAGCAGCTTAGGACTAGCGAATGAGCAGTTCTTC. Its translation: CASSLGLANEQFF.

This clone was picked up one time. The chain recombines TRBV19 with TRBJ2-1; 10 nucleotides agree with TRBD1. The length of the CDR3 is 15 residues. The germline V gene has CDR1 LNHDA and CDR2 SQIVND (reference sequence). Losses at the gene ends were 4 bases for V and 6 bases for J; bases not matched to a gene: 6. CDR3: CASSKPGQGINEQFF. The CDR3 DNA sequence: TGTGCCAGTAGTAAGCCGGGACAGGGGATCAATGAGCAGTTCTTC.

The V and J genes are TRBV18 and TRBJ1-1, with a possible D match to TRBD1 (5 bases). Between the trimmed V and J ends, which lost 6 bases and 0 bases, there was a span of 17 bases. This CDR3 is built from 16 residues. Germline V lookup: CDR1 KGHSH, CDR2 LQKENI. In DNA, the CDR3 is TGTGCCAGCTCCCCATGGGGACCGCGCTTGAACACTGAAGCTTTCTTT. Protein sequence: CASSPWGPRLNTEAFF.

The chain combines TRBV5-1 with TRBJ2-3; either TRBD1 or TRBD2 may fit D (5 bases each). The CDR3 consists of 15 residues. The V gene's germline CDR1 is SGHRS and CDR2 YFSETQ. V shed 4 bases and J shed 0 bases, with 12 bases lying between them. CDR3 residues: CASSPRGASTDTQYF. The CDR3 DNA follows: TGCGCCAGCAGCCCAAGAGGGGCCAGCACAGATACGCAGTATTTT.

The V gene is TRBV15, the J gene TRBJ2-2, with 9 bases lining up with TRBD1. The V and J ends lost 4 bases and 1 base, in that order; junction bases with no gene match: 1. The CDR3 length is 15 residues. CDR1 is LNHNV, CDR2 YYDKDF, per germline (reference sequence). This chain's CDR3 is CATSKGQGNTGELFF. The CDR3 DNA is TGTGCCACCAGCAAGGGACAGGGGAACACCGGGGAGCTGTTTTTT.